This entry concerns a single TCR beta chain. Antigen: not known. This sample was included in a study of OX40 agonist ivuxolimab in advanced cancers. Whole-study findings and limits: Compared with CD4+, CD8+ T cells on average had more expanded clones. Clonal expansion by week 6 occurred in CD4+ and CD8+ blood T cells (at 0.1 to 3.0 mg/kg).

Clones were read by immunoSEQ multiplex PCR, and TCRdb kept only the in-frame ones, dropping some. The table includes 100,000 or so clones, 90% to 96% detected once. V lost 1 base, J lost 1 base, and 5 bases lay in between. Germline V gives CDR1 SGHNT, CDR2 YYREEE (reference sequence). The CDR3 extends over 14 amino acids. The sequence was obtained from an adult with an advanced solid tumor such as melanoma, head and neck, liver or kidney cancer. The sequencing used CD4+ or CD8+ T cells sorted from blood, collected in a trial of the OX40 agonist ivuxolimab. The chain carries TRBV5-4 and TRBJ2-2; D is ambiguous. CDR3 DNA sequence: TGTGCCAGCAGCTTGCCCATGAACACCGGGGAGCTGTTTTTT. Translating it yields CASSLPMNTGELFF.